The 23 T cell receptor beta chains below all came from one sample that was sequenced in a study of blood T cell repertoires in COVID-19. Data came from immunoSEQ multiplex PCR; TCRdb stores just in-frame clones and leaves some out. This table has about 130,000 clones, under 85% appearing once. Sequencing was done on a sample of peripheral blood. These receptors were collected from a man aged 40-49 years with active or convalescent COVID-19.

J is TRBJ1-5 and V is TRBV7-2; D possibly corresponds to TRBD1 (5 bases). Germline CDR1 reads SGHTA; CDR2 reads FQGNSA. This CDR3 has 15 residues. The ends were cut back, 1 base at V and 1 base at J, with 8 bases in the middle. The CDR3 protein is CASSLEWGSNQPQHF. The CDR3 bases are TGTGCCAGCAGCTTAGAGTGGGGCAGCAATCAGCCCCAGCATTTT.

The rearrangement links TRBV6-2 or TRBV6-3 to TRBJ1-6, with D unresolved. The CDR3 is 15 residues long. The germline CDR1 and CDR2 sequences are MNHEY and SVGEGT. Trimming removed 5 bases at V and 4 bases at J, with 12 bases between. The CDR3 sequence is CASSGGGVYNSPLHF. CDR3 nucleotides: TGTGCCAGCAGTGGTGGTGGAGTGTATAATTCACCCCTCCACTTT.

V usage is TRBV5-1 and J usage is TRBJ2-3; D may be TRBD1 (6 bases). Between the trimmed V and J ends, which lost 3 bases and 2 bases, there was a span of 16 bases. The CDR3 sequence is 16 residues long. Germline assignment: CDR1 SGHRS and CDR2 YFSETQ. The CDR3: CASSSKGGDYTDTQYF. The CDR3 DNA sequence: TGCGCCAGCAGCTCCAAAGGGGGAGACTACACAGATACGCAGTATTTT.

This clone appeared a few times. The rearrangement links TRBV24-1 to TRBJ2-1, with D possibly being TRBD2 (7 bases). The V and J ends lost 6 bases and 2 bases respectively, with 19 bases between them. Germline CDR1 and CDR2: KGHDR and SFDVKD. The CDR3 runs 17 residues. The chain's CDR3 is CATSSTRPGGAYNEQFF. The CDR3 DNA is TGTGCCACCAGTTCAACCCGTCCGGGGGGCGCCTACAATGAGCAGTTCTTC.

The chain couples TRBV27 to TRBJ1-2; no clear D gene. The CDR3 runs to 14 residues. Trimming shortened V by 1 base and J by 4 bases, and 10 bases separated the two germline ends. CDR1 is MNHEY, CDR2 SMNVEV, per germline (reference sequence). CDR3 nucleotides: TGTGCCAGCAGTTTATTTTCAGGCAGCTATGGCTACACCTTC. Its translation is CASSLFSGSYGYTF.

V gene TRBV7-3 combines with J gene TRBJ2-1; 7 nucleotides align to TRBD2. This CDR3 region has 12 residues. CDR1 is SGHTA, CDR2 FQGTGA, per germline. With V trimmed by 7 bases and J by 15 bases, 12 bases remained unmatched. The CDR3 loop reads CASTTPGGLGFF. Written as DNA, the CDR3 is TGTGCCAGCACCACCCCGGGAGGACTGGGGTTCTTC.

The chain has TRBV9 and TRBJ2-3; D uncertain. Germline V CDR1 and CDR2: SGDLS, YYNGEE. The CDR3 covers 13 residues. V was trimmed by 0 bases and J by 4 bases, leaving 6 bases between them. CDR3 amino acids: CASSVVISDTQYF. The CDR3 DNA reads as TGTGCCAGCAGCGTAGTTATTTCAGATACGCAGTATTTT.

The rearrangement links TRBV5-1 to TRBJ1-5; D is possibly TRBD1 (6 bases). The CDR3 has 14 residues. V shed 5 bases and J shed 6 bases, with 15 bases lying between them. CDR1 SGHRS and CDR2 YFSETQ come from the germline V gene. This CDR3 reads CASRDSLGTQPQHF. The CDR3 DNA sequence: TGCGCCAGCAGGGACAGCCTTGGGACTCAGCCCCAGCATTTT. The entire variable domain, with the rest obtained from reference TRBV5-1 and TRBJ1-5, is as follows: KAGVTQTPRYLIKTRGQQVTLSCSPISGHRSVSWYQQTPGQGLQFLFEYFSETQRNKGNFPGRFSGRQFSNSRSEMNVSTLELGDSALYLCASRDSLGTQPQHFGDGTRLSIL.

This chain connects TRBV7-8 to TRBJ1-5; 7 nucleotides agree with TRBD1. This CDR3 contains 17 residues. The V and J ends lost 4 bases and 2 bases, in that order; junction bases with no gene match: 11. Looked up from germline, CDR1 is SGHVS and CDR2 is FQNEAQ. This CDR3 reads CASSSKSTGIGNQPQHF. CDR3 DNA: TGTGCCAGCAGCTCCAAGTCGACAGGGATCGGCAATCAGCCCCAGCATTTT.

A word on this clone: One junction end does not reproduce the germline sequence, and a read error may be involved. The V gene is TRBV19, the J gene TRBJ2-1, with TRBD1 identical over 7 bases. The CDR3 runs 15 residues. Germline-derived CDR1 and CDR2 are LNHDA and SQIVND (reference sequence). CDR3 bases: TGTGCCTGTAGTATAGTCAGGGGGTCCGGCAATGAGCTGTTCTTC. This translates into CACSIVRGSGNELFF.

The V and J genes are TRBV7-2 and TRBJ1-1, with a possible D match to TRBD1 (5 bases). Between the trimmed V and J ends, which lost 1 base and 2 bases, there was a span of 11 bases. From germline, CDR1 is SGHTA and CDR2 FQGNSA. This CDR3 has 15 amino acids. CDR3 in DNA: TGTGCCAGCAGCTTAGTGGGCCAGGGAAACACTGAAGCTTTCTTT. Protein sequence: CASSLVGQGNTEAFF.

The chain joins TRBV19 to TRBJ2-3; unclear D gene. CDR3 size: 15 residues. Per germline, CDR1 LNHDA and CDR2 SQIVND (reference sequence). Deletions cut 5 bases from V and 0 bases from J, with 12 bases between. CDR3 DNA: TGTGCCAGTAGTTCCGAAGGCGGTAGCACAGATACGCAGTATTTT. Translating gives CASSSEGGSTDTQYF.

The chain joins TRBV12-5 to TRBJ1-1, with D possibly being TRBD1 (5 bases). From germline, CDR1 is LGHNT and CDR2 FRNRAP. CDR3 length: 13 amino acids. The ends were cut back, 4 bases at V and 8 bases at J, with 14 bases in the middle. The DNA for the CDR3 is TGTGCTAGTGGTTCCCGGGGGGATCCCGAAGCTTTCTTT. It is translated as CASGSRGDPEAFF.

CDR3 region: CASSVWSEDQPQHF. Written as DNA, the CDR3 is TGTGCCAGCAGCGTTTGGTCCGAGGATCAGCCCCAGCATTTT. V gene TRBV9 combines with J gene TRBJ1-5, with D unresolved. The CDR3 consists of 14 residues. CDR1 is SGDLS and CDR2 is YYNGEE in the germline V gene. The ends were cut back, 2 bases at V and 5 bases at J, with 11 bases in the middle.

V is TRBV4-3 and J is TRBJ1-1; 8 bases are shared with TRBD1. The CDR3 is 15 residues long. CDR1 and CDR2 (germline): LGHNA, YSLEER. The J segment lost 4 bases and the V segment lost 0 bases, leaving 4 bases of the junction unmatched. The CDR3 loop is CASSQDTGGGTEAFF. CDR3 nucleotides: TGCGCCAGCAGCCAAGATACAGGGGGTGGCACTGAAGCTTTCTTT.

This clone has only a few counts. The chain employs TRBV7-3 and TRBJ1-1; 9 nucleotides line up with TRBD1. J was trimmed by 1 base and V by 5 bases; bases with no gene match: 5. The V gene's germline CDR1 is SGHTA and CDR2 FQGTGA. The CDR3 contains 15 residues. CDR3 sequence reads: CASSPQGAANTEAFF. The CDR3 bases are TGTGCCAGCAGCCCACAGGGGGCTGCGAACACTGAAGCTTTCTTT.

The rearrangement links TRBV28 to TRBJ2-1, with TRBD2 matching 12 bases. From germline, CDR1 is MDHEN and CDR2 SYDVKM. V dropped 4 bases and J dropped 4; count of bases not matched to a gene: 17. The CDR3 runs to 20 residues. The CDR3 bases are TGTGCCAGCAGTTCTTCCGGGCCCGGACTAGCGGGGAAAATTTACAATGAGCAGTTCTTC. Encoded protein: CASSSSGPGLAGKIYNEQFF.

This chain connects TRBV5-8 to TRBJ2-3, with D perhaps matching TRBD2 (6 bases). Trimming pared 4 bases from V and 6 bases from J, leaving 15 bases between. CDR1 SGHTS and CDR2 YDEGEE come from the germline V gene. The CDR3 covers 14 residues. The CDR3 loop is CASSLPGGLDTQYF. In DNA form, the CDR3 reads TGTGCCAGCAGCCTCCCCGGGGGTTTGGATACGCAGTATTTT.

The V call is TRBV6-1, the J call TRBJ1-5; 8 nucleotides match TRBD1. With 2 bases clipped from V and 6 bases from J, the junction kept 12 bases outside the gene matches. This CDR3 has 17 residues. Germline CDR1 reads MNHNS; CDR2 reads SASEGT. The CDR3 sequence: CASSEMGQGARGQPQHF. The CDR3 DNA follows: TGTGCCAGCAGTGAAATGGGTCAGGGGGCGCGGGGTCAGCCCCAGCATTTT.

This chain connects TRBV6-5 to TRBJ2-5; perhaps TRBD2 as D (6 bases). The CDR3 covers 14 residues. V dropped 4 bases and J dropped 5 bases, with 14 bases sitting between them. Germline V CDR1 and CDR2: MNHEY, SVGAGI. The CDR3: CASSSNVGGETQYF. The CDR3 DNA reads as TGTGCCAGCAGTTCCAACGTTGGGGGGGAGACCCAGTACTTC.

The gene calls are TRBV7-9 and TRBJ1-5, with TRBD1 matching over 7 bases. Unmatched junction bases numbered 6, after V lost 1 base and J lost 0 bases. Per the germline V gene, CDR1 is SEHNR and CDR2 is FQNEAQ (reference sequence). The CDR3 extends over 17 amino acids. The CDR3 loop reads CASSLDRTGFSNQPQHF. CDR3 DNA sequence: TGTGCCAGCAGCTTAGACAGGACAGGTTTTAGCAATCAGCCCCAGCATTTT. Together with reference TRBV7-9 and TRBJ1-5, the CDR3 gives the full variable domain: DTGVSQNPRHKITKRGQNVTFRCDPISEHNRLYWYRQTLGQGPEFLTYFQNEAQLEKSRLLSDRFSAERPKGSFSTLEIQRTEQGDSAMYLCASSLDRTGFSNQPQHFGDGTRLSIL.

In nucleotides, the CDR3 is TGTGCCAGCAGCTCGGGCGGGGCAGGGAGTTCACCCCTCCACTTT. The encoded protein is CASSSGGAGSSPLHF. The chain recombines TRBV5-4 with TRBJ1-6, with D tentatively TRBD1 (5 bases). The germline V and J ends were trimmed by 3 bases and 9 bases, with 16 bases remaining between them. The CDR3 covers 15 residues. Germline lookup yields CDR1 SGHNT and CDR2 YYREEE (reference sequence). Based on the CDR3 plus reference TRBV5-4 and TRBJ1-6, the full variable domain is ETGVTQSPTHLIKTRGQQVTLRCSSQSGHNTVSWYQQALGQGPQFIFQYYREEENGRGNFPPRFSGLQFPNYSSELNVNALELDDSALYLCASSSGGAGSSPLHFGNGTRLTVT.

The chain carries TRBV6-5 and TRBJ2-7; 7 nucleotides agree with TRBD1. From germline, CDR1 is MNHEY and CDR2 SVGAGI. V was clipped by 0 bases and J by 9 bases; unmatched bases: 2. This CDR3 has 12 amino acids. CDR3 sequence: CASSYSTGMQYF. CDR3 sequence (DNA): TGTGCCAGCAGTTACTCGACAGGGATGCAGTACTTC.